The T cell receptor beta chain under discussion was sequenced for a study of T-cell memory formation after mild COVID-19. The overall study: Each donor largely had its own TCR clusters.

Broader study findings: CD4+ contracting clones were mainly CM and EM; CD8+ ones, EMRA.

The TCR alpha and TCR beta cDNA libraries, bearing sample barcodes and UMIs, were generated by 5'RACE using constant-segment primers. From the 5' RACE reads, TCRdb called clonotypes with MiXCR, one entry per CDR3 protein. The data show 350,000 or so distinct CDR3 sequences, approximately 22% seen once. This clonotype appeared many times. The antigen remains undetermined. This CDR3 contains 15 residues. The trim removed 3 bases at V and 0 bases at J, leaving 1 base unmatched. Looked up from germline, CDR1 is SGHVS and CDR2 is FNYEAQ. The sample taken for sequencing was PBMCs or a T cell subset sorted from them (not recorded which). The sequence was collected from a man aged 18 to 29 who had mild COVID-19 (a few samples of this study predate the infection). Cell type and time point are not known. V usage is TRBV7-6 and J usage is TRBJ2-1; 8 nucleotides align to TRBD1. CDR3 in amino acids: CASSFGQGSYNEQFF. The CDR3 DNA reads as TGTGCCAGCAGCTTCGGACAGGGCTCCTACAATGAGCAGTTCTTC.